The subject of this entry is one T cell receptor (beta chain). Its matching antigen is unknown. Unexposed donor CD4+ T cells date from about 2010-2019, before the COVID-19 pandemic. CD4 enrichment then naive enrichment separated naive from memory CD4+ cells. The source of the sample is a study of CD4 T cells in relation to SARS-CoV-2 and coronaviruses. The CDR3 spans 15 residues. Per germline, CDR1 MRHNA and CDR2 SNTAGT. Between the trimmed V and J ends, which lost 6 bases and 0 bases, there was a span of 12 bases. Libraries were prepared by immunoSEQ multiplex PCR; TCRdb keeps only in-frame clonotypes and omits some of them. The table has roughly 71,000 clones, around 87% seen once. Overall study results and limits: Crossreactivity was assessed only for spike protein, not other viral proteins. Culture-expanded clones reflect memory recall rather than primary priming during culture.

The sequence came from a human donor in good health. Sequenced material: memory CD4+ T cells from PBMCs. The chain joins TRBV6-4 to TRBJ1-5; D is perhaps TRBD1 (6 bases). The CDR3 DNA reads TGTGCCAGCAGGGAACAGGGATTTAGCAATCAGCCCCAGCATTTT. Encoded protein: CASREQGFSNQPQHF.